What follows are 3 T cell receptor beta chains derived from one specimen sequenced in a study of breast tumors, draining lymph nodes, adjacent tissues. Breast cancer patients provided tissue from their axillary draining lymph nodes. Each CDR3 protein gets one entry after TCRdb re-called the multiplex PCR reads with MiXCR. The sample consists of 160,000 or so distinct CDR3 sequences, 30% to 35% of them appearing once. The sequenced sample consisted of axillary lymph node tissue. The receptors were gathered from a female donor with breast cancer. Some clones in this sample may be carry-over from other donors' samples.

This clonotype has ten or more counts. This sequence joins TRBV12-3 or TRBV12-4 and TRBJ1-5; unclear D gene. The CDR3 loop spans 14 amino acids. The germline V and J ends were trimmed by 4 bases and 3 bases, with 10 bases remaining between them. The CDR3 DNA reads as TGTGCCAGCAGTTCGGGCGGAATCAATCAGCCCCAGCATTTT. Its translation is CASSSGGINQPQHF.

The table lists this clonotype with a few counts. CDR3 residues: CASSQVRQHTEAFF. In DNA, the CDR3 is TGCGCCAGCAGCCAAGTCAGACAACACACTGAAGCTTTCTTT. This chain links TRBV4-1 with TRBJ1-1; D ambiguous. V gave up 1 base and J gave up 3 bases, with 9 bases separating them. Germline CDR1 and CDR2: MGHRA and YSYEKL. This CDR3 has 14 amino acids.

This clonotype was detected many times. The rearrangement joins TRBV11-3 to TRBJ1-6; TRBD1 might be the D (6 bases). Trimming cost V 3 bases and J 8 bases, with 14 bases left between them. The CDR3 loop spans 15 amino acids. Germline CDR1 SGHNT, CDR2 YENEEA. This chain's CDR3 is CASSFGDKGYSPLHF. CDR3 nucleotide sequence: TGTGCCAGCAGCTTCGGGGACAAAGGTTATTCACCCCTCCACTTT. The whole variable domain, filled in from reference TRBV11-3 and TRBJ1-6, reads EAGVVQSPRYKIIEKKQPVAFWCNPISGHNTLYWYLQNLGQGPELLIRYENEEAVDDSQLPKDRFSAERLKGVDSTLKIQPAELGDSAVYLCASSFGDKGYSPLHFGNGTRLTVT.